Below, 22 T cell receptor beta chains from the same sample are listed, as sequenced in a study of control samples from healthy donors and cancer patients (dated by TCRdb to the early 2020s). Libraries were prepared through the immunoSEQ multiplex PCR assay. What TCRdb holds here is the immuneACCESS table cut down to in-frame rearrangements. Part of the clones is not present; checked against another copy, under half of the missing clones reflect an unresolved V gene, and the others are unexplained. In this sample the table shows 120,000 to 150,000 clones, approximately 91% of which occur a single time. Of the sample, around 10% is held by the ten largest clones. The specimen was blood. These receptors all stem from a young woman in good health.

This clone was observed a few times. This chain connects TRBV27 to TRBJ1-5; D is perhaps TRBD1 (5 bases). Germline CDR1 is MNHEY and CDR2 is SMNVEV (reference sequence). This CDR3 is 15 amino acids long. V was clipped by 3 bases and J by 5 bases, with 14 bases between them. The CDR3 sequence: CASSLGGVAHQPQHF. CDR3 nucleotide sequence: TGTGCCAGCAGTTTGGGGGGGGTTGCCCATCAGCCCCAGCATTTT.

This chain uses TRBV24-1 with TRBJ2-5, with 7 bases lining up with TRBD1. CDR1 is KGHDR, CDR2 SFDVKD, per germline. This CDR3 has 19 amino acids. Germline trimming cut 3 bases from V and 0 bases from J; bases unmatched to any gene: 15. CDR3: CATSDPPQHTTGHQETQYF. The CDR3 DNA follows: TGTGCCACCAGTGATCCTCCCCAACACACGACAGGGCACCAAGAGACCCAGTACTTC.

V gene TRBV6-5 combines with J gene TRBJ1-5; 7 positions agree with TRBD1. The J segment lost 2 bases and the V segment lost 4 bases, leaving 5 bases of the junction unmatched. This CDR3 has 15 residues. The germline gives CDR1 MNHEY, CDR2 SVGAGI. Here the CDR3 reads CASSWTGDGNQPQHF. The CDR3 coding sequence is TGTGCCAGCAGTTGGACAGGCGATGGCAATCAGCCCCAGCATTTT.

About this clone itself: A junction end diverges from the germline sequence, so it may reflect a read error. The CDR3 protein is CASSPLQGNYGYTF. The CDR3 DNA reads TGTGCTAGCAGCCCCCTCCAGGGGAACTATGGCTACACCTTC. The chain carries TRBV7-7 and TRBJ1-2, with D perhaps TRBD1 (6 bases). Per the germline V gene, CDR1 is SSHAT and CDR2 is FNYEAQ (reference sequence). The CDR3 loop spans 14 amino acids.

V and J are TRBV5-6 and TRBJ2-2, with D possibly TRBD2 on 7 matching bases. Germline lookup yields CDR1 SGHDT and CDR2 YYEEEE. Trimming took 4 bases from V and 11 from J, leaving 12 bases between them. CDR3 length: 12 amino acids. In DNA form, the CDR3 reads TGTGCCAGCAGCCGGGGGGCCCCAGAGCTGTTTTTT. It specifies CASSRGAPELFF.

This rearrangement joins TRBV9 to TRBJ1-6; TRBD1 matches at 7 bases. The junction had 13 bases not matched to a gene; V was cut back by 6 bases and J by 10 bases. This CDR3 has 15 residues. The V gene's germline CDR1 is SGDLS and CDR2 YYNGEE. CDR3 nucleotides: TGTGCCAGCACCCAAGGGGCAGGGGGTGGGTCACCCCTCCACTTT. Translation: CASTQGAGGGSPLHF.

The chain is built from TRBV15 and TRBJ1-1, with 8 bases fitting TRBD1. CDR1 and CDR2 from the germline V gene are LNHNV and YYDKDF (reference sequence). J lost 0 bases, V lost 5 bases, and 5 bases had no gene match. The CDR3 extends over 15 amino acids. CDR3 residues: CATSSQGGMNTEAFF. CDR3 nucleotide sequence: TGTGCCACCAGCTCACAGGGGGGAATGAACACTGAAGCTTTCTTT.

The V and J genes are TRBV7-3 and TRBJ2-2; D is ambiguous. Germline lookup yields CDR1 SGHTA and CDR2 FQGTGA. The CDR3 loop spans 15 amino acids. Deletions cut 6 bases from V and 2 bases from J, with 13 bases between. DNA of the CDR3: TGTGCCAGCAGTCCATTTGGACCAAACACCGGGGAGCTGTTTTTT. Amino acid sequence: CASSPFGPNTGELFF.

The chain recombines TRBV27 with TRBJ2-7; 7 bases agree with TRBD2. Germline V gives CDR1 MNHEY, CDR2 SMNVEV (reference sequence). The CDR3 is 15 residues long. V gave up 8 bases and J gave up 7 bases; unmatched junction bases: 17. CDR3 residues: CASGGETGLLREQYF. CDR3 in DNA: TGTGCCAGCGGGGGGGAAACCGGCCTACTCAGAGAGCAGTACTTC.

This clone turned up a few times. V is TRBV12-3 or TRBV12-4 and J is TRBJ1-2; no definite D call. Trimming pared 3 bases from V and 7 bases from J, leaving 9 bases between. This CDR3 region has 12 residues. The CDR3 is CASSLGSGGYTF. For the CDR3, the DNA is TGTGCCAGCAGTTTGGGAAGTGGTGGCTACACCTTC.

The chain combines TRBV28 with TRBJ2-7, with TRBD2 as a possible D gene (5 bases). Germline CDR1 MDHEN, CDR2 SYDVKM. The germline V and J ends were trimmed by 1 base and 4 bases, with 14 bases remaining between them. The CDR3 spans 15 residues. The CDR3 loop reads CASSLFSGNLYEQYF. CDR3 coding DNA: TGTGCCAGCAGTTTATTTTCGGGGAATCTGTACGAGCAGTACTTC. The variable domain in full, with the rest retrieved from reference TRBV28 and TRBJ2-7, is DVKVTQSSRYLVKRTGEKVFLECVQDMDHENMFWYRQDPGLGLRLIYFSYDVKMKEKGDIPEGYSVSREKKERFSLILESASTNQTSMYLCASSLFSGNLYEQYFGPGTRLTVT.

Only one count was recorded for this clone. The rearrangement links TRBV29-1 to TRBJ1-4; maybe TRBD1 (5 bases). V was clipped by 5 bases and J by 4 bases, with 11 bases between them. This CDR3 region has 13 residues. Germline V CDR1 and CDR2: SQVTM, ANQGSEA. The CDR3 loop reads CSVNQGFNEKLFF. CDR3 sequence (DNA): TGCAGCGTTAACCAGGGTTTTAATGAAAAACTGTTTTTT.

V is TRBV3-1 (or the pseudogene TRBV3-2) and J is TRBJ2-2; 9 bases agree with TRBD1. Germline V CDR1 and CDR2: LGHDT, YNNKEL (reference sequence). The CDR3 runs to 17 residues. J gave up 1 base and V 4 bases, and 7 bases lay outside the gene matches. The CDR3 DNA follows: TGTGCCAGCAGCCGCAGGGGGGGACAGGGGAACACCGGGGAGCTGTTTTTT. This encodes CASSRRGGQGNTGELFF.

The rearrangement links TRBV7-6 to TRBJ2-7; the match to TRBD2 covers 10 bases. The CDR3 runs 17 residues. Germline CDR1 reads SGHVS; CDR2 reads FNYEAQ. The ends lost 1 base at V and 6 bases at J; junction bases unmatched: 12. The CDR3 region has the DNA TGTGCCAGCAGCTTAGTGGGCTCGGCTAGCGGGAGACTCGAGCAGTACTTC. Protein sequence: CASSLVGSASGRLEQYF. Variable domain in full (rest from reference TRBV7-6 and TRBJ2-7): GAGVSQSPRYKVTKRGQDVALRCDPISGHVSLYWYRQALGQGPEFLTYFNYEAQQDKSGLPNDRFSAERPEGSISTLTIQRTEQRDSAMYRCASSLVGSASGRLEQYFGPGTRLTVT.

The chain uses TRBV3-1 (or the pseudogene TRBV3-2) and TRBJ2-1; D is unclear. From germline, CDR1 is LGHDT and CDR2 YNNKEL (reference sequence). V was shortened by 0 bases and J by 4 bases, with 10 bases between the two germline ends. This CDR3 is 15 amino acids long. The CDR3 loop is CASSQDGLGYNEQFF. The DNA of the CDR3 is TGTGCCAGCAGCCAAGATGGGTTGGGGTACAATGAGCAGTTCTTC.

The chain links TRBV19 to TRBJ1-1; perhaps TRBD1 as D (6 bases). Trimming took off 9 bases at V and 4 bases at J, with 12 bases between the two ends. CDR3 length: 12 residues. Looked up from germline, CDR1 is LNHDA and CDR2 is SQIVND (reference sequence). The CDR3 DNA follows: TGTGCCAGCCGGGGGGGCGGCACTGAAGCTTTCTTT. Translation gives CASRGGGTEAFF.

The chain combines TRBV21-1 with TRBJ2-2; TRBD2, the table's D call, lacks a check against the DNA. TRBV21-1 is a pseudogene. The CDR3 sequence is 17 residues long. The CDR3 nucleotides read TGTGCCAGCAGCAAAGCGGCGGGAGATGAGTACACCGGGGAGCTGTTTTTT. Translation: CASSKAAGDEYTGELFF.

The chain combines TRBV5-6 with TRBJ1-1; the D gene is possibly TRBD1 (5 bases). The CDR3 covers 12 residues. The V and J ends lost 3 bases and 10 bases respectively, with 13 bases between them. CDR1 is SGHDT and CDR2 is YYEEEE in the germline V gene. The CDR3: CASSWGVYAAFF. CDR3 bases: TGTGCCAGCAGCTGGGGGGTTTATGCAGCTTTCTTT.

The chain is built from TRBV7-2 and TRBJ1-2; no definite D call. Trimming removed 4 bases at V and 4 bases at J, with 10 bases between. This CDR3 has 13 residues. The V gene's germline CDR1 is SGHTA and CDR2 FQGNSA. The CDR3 here is CASSSSFSYGYTF. Written as DNA, the CDR3 is TGTGCCAGCAGCTCTTCTTTTAGCTATGGCTACACCTTC. Based on the CDR3 plus reference TRBV7-2 and TRBJ1-2, the full variable domain is GAGVSQSPSNKVTEKGKDVELRCDPISGHTALYWYRQSLGQGLEFLIYFQGNSAPDKSGLPSDRFSAERTGGSVSTLTIQRTQQEDSAVYLCASSSSFSYGYTFGSGTRLTVV.

This chain connects TRBV24-1 to TRBJ2-3; 9 bases line up with TRBD2. This CDR3 contains 16 residues. With V trimmed by 3 bases and J by 0 bases, 3 bases remained unmatched. Looked up from germline, CDR1 is KGHDR and CDR2 is SFDVKD. CDR3 sequence: CATSDPSGTSTDTQYF. As DNA, the CDR3 is TGTGCCACCAGTGATCCTAGCGGGACTAGCACAGATACGCAGTATTTT.

This chain's CDR3 is CASSSRSYTEAFF. The CDR3 nucleotides are TGTGCCAGCAGTTCCCGAAGCTACACTGAAGCTTTCTTT. V usage is TRBV28 and J usage is TRBJ1-1; the D is unclear. CDR3 length: 13 residues. Deletions cut 4 bases from V and 3 bases from J, with 9 bases between. Germline CDR1 and CDR2: MDHEN and SYDVKM.

The chain uses TRBV7-9 and TRBJ2-2, with D possibly matching TRBD2 (5 bases). The CDR3 is 15 amino acids. Germline V gene data show CDR1 as SEHNR and CDR2 as FQNEAQ (reference sequence). In nucleotides, the CDR3 is TGTGGTGGCAGGAGGAGCTTAACGAACACCGGGGAGCTGTTTTTT. As protein: CGGRRSLTNTGELFF.